Detailed here is one TCR beta chain. This entry comes from a study of CD8+CD57+ T cells in acquired aplastic anemia. Genomic DNA provided the template from which TCR beta VDJ and CDR3 profiles were obtained. MiXCR, applied by TCRdb to the reads, yields one record per CDR3 protein. The data show about 270,000 distinct CDR3 sequences, approximately 55% seen once. The CDR3 loop spans 15 amino acids. V dropped 1 base and J dropped 5 bases, with 14 bases sitting between them. The germline V gene has CDR1 SGHTA and CDR2 FQGNSA. J is TRBJ2-5 and V is TRBV7-2; no clear D gene. The sample comprised sorted CD4+, CD8+, or CD8+CD57+ T cells (not recorded which) from PBMCs. This clonotype was obtained from a human donor with severe aplastic anemia or a healthy control (not recorded which). The CDR3, as DNA: TGTGCCAGCAGCTTAGAGGTGGTTAGGATCGAGACCCAGTACTTC. Its protein is CASSLEVVRIETQYF.